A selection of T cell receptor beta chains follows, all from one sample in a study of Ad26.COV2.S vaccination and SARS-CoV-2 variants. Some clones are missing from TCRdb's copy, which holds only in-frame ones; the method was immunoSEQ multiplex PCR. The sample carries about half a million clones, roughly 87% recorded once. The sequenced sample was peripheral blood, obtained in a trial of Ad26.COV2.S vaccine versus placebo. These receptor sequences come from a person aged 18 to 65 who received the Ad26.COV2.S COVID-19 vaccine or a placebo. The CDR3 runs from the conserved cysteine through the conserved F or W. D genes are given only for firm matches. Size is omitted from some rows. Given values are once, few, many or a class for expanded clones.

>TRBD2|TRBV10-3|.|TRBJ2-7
TGTGCCATCAGTGGAGGACTAGCGGGGAATGAGCAGTACTTC
CAISGGLAGNEQYF
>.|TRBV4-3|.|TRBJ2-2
TGCGCCAGCAGCCAGACCTATGAGGCCGGGGAGCTGTTTTTT
CASSQTYEAGELFF
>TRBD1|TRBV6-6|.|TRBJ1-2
TGTGCCAGCAGCCGATCGACAGGGGGCGGCTATGGCTACACCTTC
CASSRSTGGGYGYTF
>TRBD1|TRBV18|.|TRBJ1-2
TGTGCCAGCTCACCCACCGGACAGGGGGCTTCTGGCTACACCTTC
CASSPTGQGASGYTF
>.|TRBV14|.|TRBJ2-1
TGTGCCAGCAGCCAAGGGTCAGGGCTCCGGAGGAGTGAGCAGTTCTTC
CASSQGSGLRRSEQFF
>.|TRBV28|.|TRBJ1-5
TGTGCCAGCAGTAGAAGGGCCAATTGGAGCAATCAGCCCCAGCATTTT
CASSRRANWSNQPQHF
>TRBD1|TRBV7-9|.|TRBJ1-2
TGTGCCAGCGGGACAGGCGTCCATGGCTACACCTTC
CASGTGVHGYTF
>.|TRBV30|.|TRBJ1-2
TGTGCCTTTCAGGGGAACTATGGCTACACCTTC
CAFQGNYGYTF
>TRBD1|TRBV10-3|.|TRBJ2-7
TGTGCCATCAGTGAGTCACGATACAGGGGGGAAGTCTACGAGCAGTACTTC
CAISESRYRGEVYEQYF
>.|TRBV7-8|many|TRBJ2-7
TGTGCCAGCAGCGGCACCGGGAAACGCTACGAGCAGTACTTC
CASSGTGKRYEQYF
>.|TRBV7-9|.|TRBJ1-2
TGTGCCAGCGGACGTTTCCGGGCCCCGAGGGACACTTTATATGGCTACACCTTC
CASGRFRAPRDTLYGYTF
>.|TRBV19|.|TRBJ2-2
TGTGCCACAAAGATTAACGCGAACACCGGGGAGCTGTTTTTT
CATKINANTGELFF
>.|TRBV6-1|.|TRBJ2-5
TGTGCCAGCAGTGAACCCCCGGAGACCCAGTACTTC
CASSEPPETQYF